This T cell receptor beta chain was documented in a study of blood T cell repertoires in COVID-19. The CDR3 extends over 16 amino acids. Per germline, CDR1 LNHDA and CDR2 SQIVND (reference sequence). The V segment lost 3 bases and the J segment 3 bases; nucleotides outside the gene matches: 4. This clone came up once. Sequencing was performed with immunoSEQ multiplex PCR; in TCRdb, only in-frame clones are kept and a portion is missing. The sample records tens of thousands of clones, around 81% being singletons. The sequenced material came from peripheral blood. This receptor was identified in an elderly man with COVID-19, enrolled during active disease. The chain uses TRBV19 and TRBJ2-1, with TRBD1 identical over 11 bases. The CDR3 spells CASSILGTGGYNEQFF. The DNA of the CDR3 is TGTGCCAGTAGTATCCTGGGGACAGGGGGCTACAATGAGCAGTTCTTC.